The TCR beta chain described here comes from a study of neurological immune-mediated disorders. One entry per CDR3 protein results from TCRdb running MiXCR on the 5' RACE reads. Of more than 45,000 distinct CDR3 sequences in the sample, around 3.9% were seen once. This clonotype was obtained from a man aged 25-40 years with multiple sclerosis. Sequenced: PBMCs.

CDR3 in amino acids: CASSQDPRKRTQYF. Written as DNA, the CDR3 is TGCGCCAGCAGCCAAGACCCCCGGAAGAGGACCCAGTACTTC. The chain joins TRBV4-1 to TRBJ2-5, with D unclear. V was cut by 0 bases and J by 7 bases, with 12 bases left in between. CDR1 is MGHRA and CDR2 is YSYEKL in the germline V gene. The CDR3 totals 14 residues.